The 30 T cell receptor beta chains given below trace back to one sample, sequenced in a study of CD8 T cells in ankylosing spondylitis (dated by TCRdb to between 2016 and 2019). The receptor library was made with 5' RACE. Sequencing used an Illumina HiSeq 2500. TCRdb trimmed the raw reads at Q25, called clones with MiXCR and kept productive beta chains. A single entry per CDR3 protein holds the most common genes and DNA from its merged rows. Within this sample are 150,000 to 200,000 distinct CDR3 sequences, with roughly 12% of them counted one time only. The ten largest clones add up to under 35% of the sample. Sequencing was done on a sample of blood, either unsorted or a sorted T cell fraction (not recorded which). These receptors were taken from a male donor with ankylosing spondylitis or in good health (not recorded which).

This clonotype has at least ten counts. This chain connects TRBV10-3 to TRBJ2-1, with D possibly TRBD2 on 5 matching bases. Trimming shortened V by 6 bases and J by 6 bases, and 9 bases separated the two germline ends. Per germline, CDR1 ENHRY and CDR2 SYGVKD. There are 12 residues in the CDR3. The CDR3 DNA is TGTGCCATCAGCGGGGTGAGCAATGAGCAGTTCTTC. Translation: CAISGVSNEQFF.

This clonotype was seen a single time. This may be a read error: a much more frequent sequence differs by one nucleotide. V is TRBV21-1 and J is TRBJ2-1; the D call in the table, TRBD1, was not verified against the DNA. TRBV21-1 is designated a pseudogene. The CDR3 sequence is 13 residues long. CDR3 loop: CARAGGTYNEQFF. The CDR3 DNA reads TGTGCCAGAGCAGGGGGCACGTACAATGAGCAGTTCTTC.

This clonotype was seen at least ten times. The V call is TRBV16, the J call TRBJ2-2; D gene ambiguous. The CDR3 has 11 amino acids. V lost 4 bases, J lost 9 bases, and 6 bases lay in between. Germline V gene lookup returns CDR1 KGHSY and CDR2 FQNENV. CDR3 region: CASSPHRELFF. DNA for the CDR3: TGTGCCAGCAGCCCGCACCGGGAGCTGTTTTTT. Together with reference TRBV16 and TRBJ2-2, the CDR3 gives the full variable domain: GEEVAQTPKHLVRGEGQKAKLYCAPIKGHSYVFWYQQVLKNEFKFLISFQNENVFDETGMPKERFSAKCLPNSPCSLEIQATKLEDSAVYFCASSPHRELFFGEGSRLTVL.

This clonotype was observed a few times. The chain links TRBV12-3 or TRBV12-4 to TRBJ2-7; D remains unclear. The CDR3 runs 11 residues. Trimming took off 3 bases at V and 6 bases at J, with 6 bases between the two ends. CDR3 nucleotide sequence: TGTGCCAGCAGTTTGGTAGCCGAGCAGTACTTC. Its protein product is CASSLVAEQYF.

This clonotype was counted only a few times. The V gene is TRBV4-3, the J gene TRBJ2-3; no clear D. The germline gives CDR1 LGHNA, CDR2 YSLEER. This CDR3 contains 14 residues. V gave up 1 base and J gave up 6 bases, with 11 bases separating them. CDR3 sequence (DNA): TGCGCCAGCAGCCAAGTACTGGCGTCGGATACGCAGTATTTT. Protein product: CASSQVLASDTQYF.

Many counts were recorded for this clonotype. The V and J genes are TRBV6-5 and TRBJ1-1, with D tentatively TRBD1 (5 bases). There are 12 residues in the CDR3. CDR1 and CDR2 from the germline V gene are MNHEY and SVGAGI. Trimming took 5 bases from V and 5 from J, leaving 9 bases between them. The CDR3, as DNA: TGTGCCAGCAGTGTGAGGGGTACTGAAGCTTTCTTT. It codes for CASSVRGTEAFF.

This clonotype was counted many times. This chain connects TRBV5-6 to TRBJ1-2, with unresolved D. Deletions cut 1 base from V and 2 bases from J, with 9 bases between. Germline V gene data show CDR1 as SGHDT and CDR2 as YYEEEE. This CDR3 has 14 residues. The CDR3 reads CASSLSAENYGYTF. The CDR3 DNA is TGTGCCAGCAGCTTGTCGGCAGAAAACTATGGCTACACCTTC.

This rearrangement joins TRBV7-2 to TRBJ1-6; the D gene is possibly TRBD1 (5 bases). The V gene lost 6 bases and the J gene lost 14 bases, with 20 bases spanning the gap. From germline, CDR1 is SGHTA and CDR2 FQGNSA. The CDR3 totals 14 residues. The chain's CDR3 is CASSFKGGHPTLHF. The CDR3, as DNA: TGTGCCAGCAGTTTTAAGGGAGGACATCCAACCCTCCACTTT.

There are a few counts of this clonotype. This chain joins TRBV7-2 and TRBJ2-1, with 8 bases matching TRBD1. V lost 4 bases to trimming and J lost 9 bases; unmatched junction nucleotides: 8. Germline V gives CDR1 SGHTA, CDR2 FQGNSA. The CDR3 is 14 residues long. The CDR3 loop reads CASSSGQGRFEQFF. The DNA of the CDR3 is TGTGCCAGCAGCTCTGGACAGGGACGGTTTGAGCAGTTCTTC.

This clonotype was observed at least ten times. The V gene is TRBV7-9, the J gene TRBJ1-2, with D perhaps TRBD1 (5 bases). In germline, CDR1 is SEHNR, CDR2 FQNEAQ (reference sequence). V was trimmed by 6 bases and J by 6 bases, leaving 11 bases between them. The CDR3 spans 12 residues. This chain's CDR3 is CASSPGGNGYTF. The CDR3, as DNA: TGTGCCAGCAGTCCCGGGGGGAATGGCTACACCTTC.

This clonotype showed up many times. The chain carries TRBV10-3 and TRBJ2-2, with 9 bases fitting TRBD1. CDR3 length equals 15 residues. J gave up 6 bases and V 6 bases, and 8 bases lay outside the gene matches. Germline V gene data show CDR1 as ENHRY and CDR2 as SYGVKD. CDR3 region: CAIRRVTGGSGELFF. CDR3 sequence (DNA): TGTGCCATCAGAAGGGTAACAGGGGGCTCCGGGGAGCTGTTTTTT.

This clonotype was seen ten or more times. The chain employs TRBV9 and TRBJ2-1; TRBD2 matches at 8 bases. The germline gives CDR1 SGDLS, CDR2 YYNGEE. The trim removed 7 bases at V and 0 bases at J, leaving 3 bases unmatched. The CDR3 loop spans 14 amino acids. The CDR3 DNA sequence: TGTGCCAGCTCAAGCGGGGGCTCCTACAATGAGCAGTTCTTC. This sequence encodes CASSSGGSYNEQFF.

This chain connects TRBV28 to TRBJ2-1; 13 bases agree with TRBD2. The ends lost 5 bases at V and 4 bases at J; junction bases unmatched: 8. The CDR3 has 17 residues. The germline V gene encodes CDR1 MDHEN and CDR2 SYDVKM. The CDR3 sequence: CASSPTLAGGPYNEQFF. As DNA, the CDR3 is TGTGCCAGCAGTCCCACACTAGCGGGGGGGCCTTACAATGAGCAGTTCTTC.

This clonotype was seen repeatedly, ten times or more. CDR3 region: CASSLRQRNEKLFF. In DNA, the CDR3 is TGTGCCAGCAGTTTAAGACAGAGAAATGAAAAACTGTTTTTT. V and J are TRBV27 and TRBJ1-4; D may be TRBD1 (5 bases). The V gene's germline CDR1 is MNHEY and CDR2 SMNVEV (reference sequence). The CDR3 is made up of 14 amino acids. Trimming took 2 bases from V and 5 from J, leaving 9 bases between them. Complete variable domain (other parts from reference TRBV27 and TRBJ1-4): EAQVTQNPRYLITVTGKKLTVTCSQNMNHEYMSWYRQDPGLGLRQIYYSMNVEVTDKGDVPEGYKVSRKEKRNFPLILESPSPNQTSLYFCASSLRQRNEKLFFGSGTQLSVL.

This clonotype was counted a few times. This chain connects TRBV15 to TRBJ1-1; unclear D gene. V lost 1 base to trimming and J lost 1 base, with 4 bases between them. Germline CDR1 is LNHNV and CDR2 is YYDKDF (reference sequence). The CDR3 sequence is 13 residues long. This CDR3 is CATSRVWNTEAFF. Here the CDR3 DNA reads TGTGCCACCAGCAGAGTATGGAACACTGAAGCTTTCTTT.

This clonotype was seen ten or more times. J is TRBJ2-1 and V is TRBV12-3 or TRBV12-4; no clear D gene. The germline V and J ends were trimmed by 5 bases and 4 bases, with 12 bases remaining between them. The CDR3 runs to 14 residues. CDR3 loop: CASSTLDGYNEQFF. The CDR3 DNA sequence: TGTGCCAGCAGTACTCTTGACGGTTACAATGAGCAGTTCTTC.

This clonotype was detected a few times. The chain joins TRBV7-8 to TRBJ2-1; TRBD1 or TRBD2 may be the D gene (5 bases each). This CDR3 is built from 15 residues. Germline assignment: CDR1 SGHVS and CDR2 FQNEAQ. V lost 1 base to trimming and J lost 6 bases, with 13 bases between them. The CDR3 spells CASSLDTGGFNEQFF. The CDR3 DNA is TGTGCCAGCAGCTTAGATACTGGGGGTTTCAATGAGCAGTTCTTC.

The genes are TRBV5-1 and TRBJ1-2; 11 bases agree with TRBD1. This CDR3 is 14 amino acids long. From germline, CDR1 is SGHRS and CDR2 YFSETQ. The J segment lost 6 bases and the V segment lost 3 bases, leaving 4 bases of the junction unmatched. The CDR3 sequence is CASSSRTGGDGYTF. Here the CDR3 DNA reads TGCGCCAGCAGCTCCCGGACAGGGGGCGATGGCTACACCTTC.

This clonotype came up a few times. The rearrangement links TRBV6-2 or TRBV6-3 to TRBJ1-5; no clear D. Germline CDR1 and CDR2: MNHEY and SVGEGT. V was cut by 5 bases and J by 6 bases, with 14 bases left in between. The CDR3 consists of 14 residues. DNA for the CDR3: TGTGCCAGCAGTCTCAACAGCTTCGTTCAGCCCCAGCATTTT. It specifies CASSLNSFVQPQHF.

On this clonotype: A clone one base away is much larger, so this may be a read error. The J gene is TRBJ2-1, the V gene TRBV5-1; 10 bases match TRBD1. This CDR3 spans 15 amino acids. Per the germline V gene, CDR1 is SGHRS and CDR2 is YFSETQ. The CDR3 spells CVSSSGQGSYNEQFF. The CDR3 coding sequence is TGCGTCAGCAGCTCGGGACAGGGGTCCTACAATGAGCAGTTCTTC.

The V call is TRBV12-3 or TRBV12-4, the J call TRBJ1-6, with 7 bases matching TRBD1. The CDR3 runs to 15 residues. V was pared by 4 bases and J by 8 bases, with 8 bases of the junction left unmatched. CDR3 in amino acids: CASSSGQADDSPLHF. For the CDR3, the DNA is TGTGCCAGCAGTTCCGGACAGGCGGACGATTCACCCCTCCACTTT.

This clonotype was counted many times. The chain employs TRBV25-1 and TRBJ2-3; the D call may be TRBD1 or TRBD2 (5 bases each). Trimming left V 6 bases short and J 2 bases short, with 18 bases between. Germline values: CDR1 MGHDK, CDR2 SYGVNS. CDR3 length: 16 amino acids. The CDR3 sequence is CASSPDRDRNTDTQYF. For the CDR3, the DNA is TGTGCCAGCAGCCCCGACCGGGACCGGAACACAGATACGCAGTATTTT.

This clonotype has a count of ten or more. The CDR3 DNA reads TGCAGTGGAACCCCCTTACAGGGATACGAGCAGTACTTC. It encodes CSGTPLQGYEQYF. The gene calls are TRBV20-1 and TRBJ2-7; TRBD1 is a possible D gene (6 bases). CDR1 DFQATT and CDR2 SNEGSKA come from the germline V gene (reference sequence). V was trimmed by 7 bases and J by 4 bases, leaving 17 bases between them. The length of the CDR3 is 13 residues.

Ten or more counts support this clonotype. The chain recombines TRBV20-1 with TRBJ1-3; D remains unclear. The CDR3 has 15 amino acids. Trimming removed 0 bases from V and 4 bases from J, with 13 bases in between. Germline-derived CDR1 and CDR2 are DFQATT and SNEGSKA (reference sequence). This CDR3 reads CSARDWAGGGNTIYF. CDR3 DNA: TGCAGTGCTAGAGATTGGGCAGGAGGGGGAAACACCATATATTTT.

This chain links TRBV6-1 with TRBJ1-1; 7 bases agree with TRBD1. This CDR3 has 13 residues. V lost 10 bases to trimming and J lost 3 bases; unmatched junction nucleotides: 8. Germline lookup yields CDR1 MNHNS and CDR2 SASEGT. The CDR3 region is CANSPTGDTEAFF. For the CDR3, the DNA is TGTGCCAACAGCCCCACAGGGGACACTGAAGCTTTCTTT.

This clonotype was seen many times. The chain recombines TRBV29-1 with TRBJ2-7; D unclear. Germline CDR1 SQVTM, CDR2 ANQGSEA. The CDR3 is 12 residues long. Trimming removed 4 bases at V and 1 base at J, with 8 bases between. The CDR3 nucleotides read TGCAGCGTTGGCGTCACATCCTACGAGCAGTACTTC. Protein sequence: CSVGVTSYEQYF.

This clonotype was seen more than once but under ten times. The chain carries TRBV4-3 and TRBJ1-1, with D unclear. This CDR3 is built from 13 residues. V was clipped by 2 bases and J by 6 bases, with 10 bases between them. CDR1 and CDR2 from the germline V gene are LGHNA and YSLEER. The CDR3 DNA sequence: TGCGCCAGCAGCCAAATCCGTAACGCTGAAGCTTTCTTT. Translating gives CASSQIRNAEAFF.

The genes are TRBV7-7 and TRBJ2-2; D is unresolved. CDR1 is SSHAT and CDR2 is FNYEAQ in the germline V gene (reference sequence). The germline V and J ends were trimmed by 1 base and 1 base, with 1 base remaining between them. This CDR3 is 13 amino acids long. CDR3 in amino acids: CASSLENTGELFF. The DNA of the CDR3 is TGTGCCAGCAGCTTAGAGAACACCGGGGAGCTGTTTTTT.

In DNA, the CDR3 is TGTGCCAGCAGCGGACACCTTCGCACAGATACGCAGTATTTT. Its translation: CASSGHLRTDTQYF. The chain employs TRBV7-9 and TRBJ2-3; possible D gene TRBD1, 5 bases. Germline V gene lookup returns CDR1 SEHNR and CDR2 FQNEAQ (reference sequence). The V end was cut by 5 bases, the J end by 1 base, with 10 bases between. CDR3 length: 14 amino acids.

This clonotype was recorded at least ten times. The chain links TRBV20-1 to TRBJ2-3; the match to TRBD2 covers 12 bases. The CDR3 is 18 amino acids. V shed 0 bases and J 4 bases; nucleotides not matched to a gene: 11. Germline loops: CDR1 DFQATT, CDR2 SNEGSKA (reference sequence). In DNA, the CDR3 is TGCAGTGCTAGAGAAGCGGTTCTAGCGGGGGGGCGCGCAGATACGCAGTATTTT. Amino acid sequence: CSAREAVLAGGRADTQYF.